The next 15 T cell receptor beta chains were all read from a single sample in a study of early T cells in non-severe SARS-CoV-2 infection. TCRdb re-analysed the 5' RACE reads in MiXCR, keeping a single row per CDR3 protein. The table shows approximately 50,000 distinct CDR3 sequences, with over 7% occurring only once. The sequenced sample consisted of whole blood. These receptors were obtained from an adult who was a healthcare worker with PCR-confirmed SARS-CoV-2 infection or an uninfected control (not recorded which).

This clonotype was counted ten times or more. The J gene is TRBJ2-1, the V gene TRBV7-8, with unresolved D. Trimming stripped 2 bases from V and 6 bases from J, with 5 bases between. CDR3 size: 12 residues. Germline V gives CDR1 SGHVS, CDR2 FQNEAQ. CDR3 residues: CASSLRINEQFF. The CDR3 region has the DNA TGTGCCAGCAGCTTACGAATCAATGAGCAGTTCTTC.

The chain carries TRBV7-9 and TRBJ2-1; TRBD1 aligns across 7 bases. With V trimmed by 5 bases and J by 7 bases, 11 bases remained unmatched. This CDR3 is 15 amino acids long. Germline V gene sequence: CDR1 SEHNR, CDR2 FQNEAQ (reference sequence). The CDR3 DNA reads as TGTGCCAGCAGCCATACAGGGGACCCGAAAAATGAGCAGTTCTTC. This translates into CASSHTGDPKNEQFF.

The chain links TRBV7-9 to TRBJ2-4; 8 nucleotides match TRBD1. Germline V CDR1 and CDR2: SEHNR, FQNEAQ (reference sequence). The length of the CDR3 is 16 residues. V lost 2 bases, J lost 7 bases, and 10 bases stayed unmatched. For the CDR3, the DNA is TGTGCCAGCAGCTTATCTCAGGGGGCGAATTCGAACATTCAGTACTTC. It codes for CASSLSQGANSNIQYF.

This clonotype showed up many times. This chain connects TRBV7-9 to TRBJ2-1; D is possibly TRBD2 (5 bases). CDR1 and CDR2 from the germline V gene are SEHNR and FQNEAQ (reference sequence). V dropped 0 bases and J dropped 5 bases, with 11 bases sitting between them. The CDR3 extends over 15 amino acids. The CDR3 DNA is TGTGCCAGCAGCTTAGCGGGAGTCCGGGACAATGAGCAGTTCTTC. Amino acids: CASSLAGVRDNEQFF.

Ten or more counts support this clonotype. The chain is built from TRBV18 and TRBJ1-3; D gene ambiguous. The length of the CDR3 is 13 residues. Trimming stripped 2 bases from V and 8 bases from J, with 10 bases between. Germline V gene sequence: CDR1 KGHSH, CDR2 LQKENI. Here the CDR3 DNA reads TGTGCCAGCTCACCAACGACGAGGGACACCATATATTTT. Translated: CASSPTTRDTIYF.

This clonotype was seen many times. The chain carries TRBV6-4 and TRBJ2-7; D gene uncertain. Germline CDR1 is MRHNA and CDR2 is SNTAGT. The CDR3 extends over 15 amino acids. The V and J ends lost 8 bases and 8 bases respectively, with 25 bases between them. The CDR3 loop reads CASFRGRPSDVQQYF. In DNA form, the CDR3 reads TGTGCCAGCTTCAGAGGCAGGCCTTCCGATGTCCAGCAGTACTTC.

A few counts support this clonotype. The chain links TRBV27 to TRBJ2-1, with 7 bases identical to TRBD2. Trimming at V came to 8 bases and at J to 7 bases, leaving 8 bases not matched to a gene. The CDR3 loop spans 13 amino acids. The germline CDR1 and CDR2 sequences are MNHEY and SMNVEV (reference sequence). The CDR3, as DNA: TGTGCCAGCGGGCCGACTAGCTGGAATGAGCAGTTCTTC. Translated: CASGPTSWNEQFF.

The CDR3 here is CASSSRTSIGQFF. DNA for the CDR3: TGTGCCAGCAGCTCACGAACTTCAATCGGGCAGTTCTTC. The rearrangement joins TRBV7-9 to TRBJ2-1; no clear D gene. This CDR3 comprises 13 residues. Trimming took off 4 bases at V and 12 bases at J, with 16 bases between the two ends. Germline values: CDR1 SEHNR, CDR2 FQNEAQ (reference sequence).

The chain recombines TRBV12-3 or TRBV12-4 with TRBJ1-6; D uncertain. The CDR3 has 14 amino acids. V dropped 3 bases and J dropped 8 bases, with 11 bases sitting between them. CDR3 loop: CASSFMGKDSPLHF. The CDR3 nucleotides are TGTGCCAGCAGTTTTATGGGCAAGGATTCACCCCTCCACTTT.

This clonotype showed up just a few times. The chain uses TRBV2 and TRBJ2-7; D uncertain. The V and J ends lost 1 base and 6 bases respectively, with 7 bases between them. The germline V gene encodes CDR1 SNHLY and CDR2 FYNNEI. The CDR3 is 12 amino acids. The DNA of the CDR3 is TGTGCCAGCAGTGAAGGTGGCACCGAGCAGTACTTC. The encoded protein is CASSEGGTEQYF. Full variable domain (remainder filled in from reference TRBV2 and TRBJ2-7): EPEVTQTPSHQVTQMGQEVILRCVPISNHLYFYWYRQILGQKVEFLVSFYNNEISEKSEIFDDQFSVERPDGSNFTLKIRSTKLEDSAMYFCASSEGGTEQYFGPGTRLTVT.

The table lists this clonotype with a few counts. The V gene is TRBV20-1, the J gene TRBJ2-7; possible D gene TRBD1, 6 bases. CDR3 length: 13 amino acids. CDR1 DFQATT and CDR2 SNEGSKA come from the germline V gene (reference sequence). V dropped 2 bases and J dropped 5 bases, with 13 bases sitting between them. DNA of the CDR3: TGCAGTGCTAGACAGGGACAAGTCCACGAGCAGTACTTC. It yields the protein CSARQGQVHEQYF.

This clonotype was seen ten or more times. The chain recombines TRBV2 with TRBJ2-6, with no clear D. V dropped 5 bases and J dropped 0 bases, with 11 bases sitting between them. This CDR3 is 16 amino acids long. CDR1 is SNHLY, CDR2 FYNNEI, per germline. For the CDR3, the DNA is TGTGCCAGCAGTTCCCGGGCAAGCTCTGGGGCCAACGTCCTGACTTTC. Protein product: CASSSRASSGANVLTF.

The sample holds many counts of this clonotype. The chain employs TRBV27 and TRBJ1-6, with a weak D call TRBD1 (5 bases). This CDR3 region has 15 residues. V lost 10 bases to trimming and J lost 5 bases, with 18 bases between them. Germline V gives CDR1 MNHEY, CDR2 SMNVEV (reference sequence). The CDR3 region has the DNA TGTGCCACCAAACCAGGGATCGGGAATAATTCACCCCTCCACTTT. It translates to CATKPGIGNNSPLHF.

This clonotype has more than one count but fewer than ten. In nucleotides, the CDR3 is TGTGCCAGCTCACGAAGATCCCTAGCGCCAAACACCGGGGAGCTGTTTTTT. This codes for CASSRRSLAPNTGELFF. V usage is TRBV18 and J usage is TRBJ2-2; possible D gene TRBD2, 6 bases. CDR1 and CDR2 (germline): KGHSH, LQKENI. V lost 4 bases and J lost 2, with 17 bases in between. There are 17 residues in the CDR3.

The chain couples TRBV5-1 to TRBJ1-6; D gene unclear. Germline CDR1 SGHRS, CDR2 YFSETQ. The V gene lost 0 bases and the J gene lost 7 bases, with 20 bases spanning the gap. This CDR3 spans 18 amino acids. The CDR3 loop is CASSLDARLPGGNSPLHF. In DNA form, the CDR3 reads TGCGCCAGCAGCTTGGATGCCCGTCTTCCGGGAGGGAATTCACCCCTCCACTTT. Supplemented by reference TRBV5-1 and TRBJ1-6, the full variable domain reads KAGVTQTPRYLIKTRGQQVTLSCSPISGHRSVSWYQQTPGQGLQFLFEYFSETQRNKGNFPGRFSGRQFSNSRSEMNVSTLELGDSALYLCASSLDARLPGGNSPLHFGNGTRLTVT.